A selection of T cell receptor beta chains follows, all from one sample in a study of shared clonotypes between healthy human individuals. The repertoire was sequenced with immunoSEQ multiplex PCR; TCRdb's copy has only in-frame clones and lacks some. The table lists 2 million to 3 million clones, roughly nine tenths of them singletons, with roughly 0.14% in the top ten. The sequenced sample consisted of naive CD4+ T cells sorted from blood. The receptors shown here come from a man aged 18 to 35 in good health. The CDR3 runs from the conserved cysteine through the conserved F or W. The D gene is left open where the match is weak. A row's size may be missing; if present it is once, few, many or a size class.

NA | TRBJ2-7 | TRBV19 | NA | TGTGCCAGTAGTAAAACCGGGACGGCGAGCTCCTACGAGCAGTACTTC | CASSKTGTASSYEQYF
NA | TRBJ1-5 | TRBV5-6 | NA | TGTGCCAGCAGCCTCGGGACAAAAGCCCGGGGCAATCAGCCCCAGCATTTT | CASSLGTKARGNQPQHF
TRBD1 | TRBJ1-4 | TRBV19 | NA | TGTGCCAGTAGTCCGGGACAGCAACTTGAAAAACTGTTTTTT | CASSPGQQLEKLFF
NA | TRBJ1-5 | TRBV18 | NA | TGTGCCAGCTCACAGGCGTATAGCAATCAGCCCCAGCATTTT | CASSQAYSNQPQHF
NA | TRBJ1-1 | TRBV2 | NA | TGTGCCAGCAGTCCTCACCAGCCGTGGGCTGAAGCTTTCTTT | CASSPHQPWAEAFF
NA | TRBJ2-5 | TRBV12-5 | NA | TGTGCTAGTGCCCCCCGCCAGGGGGAGACCCAGTACTTC | CASAPRQGETQYF
NA | TRBJ1-3 | TRBV5-1 | NA | TGCGCCAGCAGCTTCCAGGGTGGAAACACCATATATTTT | CASSFQGGNTIYF
TRBD1 | TRBJ2-7 | TRBV11-2 | NA | TGTGCCAGCAGCCCCCGGGACAGGGGGCCTTACGAGCAGTACTTC | CASSPRDRGPYEQYF
NA | TRBJ2-1 | TRBV2 | NA | TGTGCCAGCAGTGAAGATACGGGAAGAGGGGTCTTC | CASSEDTGRGVF
NA | TRBJ1-3 | TRBV5-1 | once | TGCGCCAGCAGCTTGGATGGTACAGGAAACACCATATATTTT | CASSLDGTGNTIYF
TRBD2 | TRBJ2-7 | TRBV6-5 | NA | TGTGCCAGCAGGGGACTAGCGGGGTTCGAGCAGTACTTC | CASRGLAGFEQYF
TRBD1 | TRBJ2-1 | TRBV6-5 | NA | TGTGCCACATACAGGGGGCCTTCCAATGAGCAGTTCTTC | CATYRGPSNEQFF
NA | TRBJ2-7 | TRBV5-1 | NA | TGCGCCAGCAGCTTGGCCGTTCAGGGGCCTGGCGAGCAGTACTTC | CASSLAVQGPGEQYF
NA | TRBJ2-5 | TRBV15 | NA | TGTGCCACCAGCAGAGATCTTGGGTACCAAGAGACCCAGTACTTC | CATSRDLGYQETQYF
NA | TRBJ1-1 | TRBV2 | NA | TGTGCCAGCAGCGCACAGGGAAAGAGGAACACTGAAGCTTTCTTT | CASSAQGKRNTEAFF
TRBD2 | TRBJ2-1 | TRBV15 | NA | TGTGCCACCGCTAAGTCGATAGCGGGAGGGCCCGGTGAGCAGTTCTTC | CATAKSIAGGPGEQFF
TRBD1 | TRBJ2-5 | TRBV5-4 | NA | TGTGCCAGCAGCTTGGCAGGACAGGTGGAACAAGAGACCCAGTACTTC | CASSLAGQVEQETQYF
TRBD2 | TRBJ2-2 | TRBV5-1 | NA | TGCGCCAGCAGCTTAAGGACTAGCGGGGACACCGGGGAGCTGTTTTTT | CASSLRTSGDTGELFF
TRBD2 | TRBJ2-2 | TRBV19 | NA | TGTGCCAGTAGTATTTGGGGACTAGCGGGGAACACCGGGGAGCTGTTTTTT | CASSIWGLAGNTGELFF
NA | TRBJ1-1 | TRBV19 | once | TGTGCCAGTAGTATAAACGGGGCGATCGGAAACACTGAAGCTTTCTTT | CASSINGAIGNTEAFF
TRBD2 | TRBJ2-3 | TRBV19 | NA | TGTGCCATCTCGACTAGCGGCACAGATACGCAGTATTTT | CAISTSGTDTQYF
TRBD2 | TRBJ2-3 | TRBV2 | NA | TGTGCCAGCAGGACCCAGGTCCTAGCGGGAGGACGCACAGATACGCAGTATTTT | CASRTQVLAGGRTDTQYF
NA | TRBJ1-5 | TRBV18 | NA | TGTGCCAGCTCACCAGACGGTTCAGGGCCCCAGCATTTT | CASSPDGSGPQHF
NA | TRBJ1-2 | TRBV25-1 | NA | TGTGCCAGCAGTGAATGGGCGGGCAGGTGCTATGGCTACACCTTC | CASSEWAGRCYGYTF
NA | TRBJ2-1 | TRBV11-2 | NA | TGTGCCAGCAGCTCCGCACCTCAGGGTACCTCCTACAATGAGCAGTTCTTC | CASSSAPQGTSYNEQFF
NA | TRBJ2-7 | TRBV11-2 | NA | TGTGCCAGCAGCTTAGAATGGCGGGAAATTTACGAGCAGTACTTC | CASSLEWREIYEQYF
TRBD1 | TRBJ2-7 | TRBV7-2 | NA | TGTGCCAGCACCCCCATGGGACAGGGGTCTGGCGAGCAGTACTTC | CASTPMGQGSGEQYF
NA | TRBJ2-3 | TRBV7-3 | NA | TGTGCCAGCAGTCGCACGGGACTCAGCACAGATACGCAGTATTTT | CASSRTGLSTDTQYF
NA | TRBJ1-2 | TRBV28 | NA | TGTGCCAGCAGCAAAAGGGTCGACTATGGCTACACCTTC | CASSKRVDYGYTF
NA | TRBJ2-7 | TRBV10-3 | NA | TGTGCCATCCGAGTGAGTACTAACTACGAGCAGTACTTC | CAIRVSTNYEQYF
NA | TRBJ1-5 | TRBV6-6 | NA | TGTGCCAGCAGTTACCTGGGGGGTAGCAATCAGCCCCAGCATTTT | CASSYLGGSNQPQHF
NA | TRBJ2-3 | TRBV1 | NA | TGCACCAGCAGCCAAGATCTTAAGAGGGTCCCCCGTGGGAATGGCACAGATACGCAGTATTTT | CTSSQDLKRVPRGNGTDTQYF
TRBD1 | TRBJ2-7 | TRBV5-1 | once | TGCGCCAGCAGCTTGACAGGGGGCCTATACGAGCAGTACTTC | CASSLTGGLYEQYF
NA | TRBJ1-4 | TRBV10-1 | NA | TGCGCCAGCAGTCAGACCCCGGGACAACCAACTAATGAAAAACTGTTTTTT | CASSQTPGQPTNEKLFF
NA | TRBJ1-5 | TRBV4-1 | NA | TGCGCCAGCAGCCCACGACAGAATCAGCCCCAGCATTTT | CASSPRQNQPQHF
NA | TRBJ1-2 | TRBV28 | NA | TGTGCCAGCAGTTCCGGGACGTATCGCGGCTACACCTTC | CASSSGTYRGYTF
NA | TRBJ1-6 | TRBV5-1 | NA | TGCGCCAGCAGCTTCGATTCGGGCGCTGTTTCACCCCTCCACTTT | CASSFDSGAVSPLHF
NA | TRBJ1-5 | TRBV27 | NA | TGTGCCAGCAGTTTAGGCAGGGGCTATCAGCCCCAGCATTTT | CASSLGRGYQPQHF
NA | TRBJ1-6 | TRBV5-6 | few | TGTGCCAGCAGCCCGGCATCGGGGTCCTATAATTCACCCCTCCACTTT | CASSPASGSYNSPLHF
NA | TRBJ2-2 | TRBV19 | NA | TGTGCCAGTAGCCCTGACAGGTCGAACACCGGGGAGCTGTTTTTT | CASSPDRSNTGELFF